This TCR beta chain was captured by sequencing in a study of T-cell reconstitution after alpha-beta-depleted transplantation in children. General study points: Among T cells one year after transplant, newly produced cells accounted for most counts and diversity. At around two months after transplant, the alpha-beta T cells were reportedly derived from several hundred expanded clones that came from non-depleted graft cells.

Unique molecular identifiers were incorporated during preparation of the TCRbeta library. TCRdb called the PCR reads again in MiXCR, with one record for every CDR3 protein. The table has more than 400,000 distinct CDR3 sequences, roughly an eighth seen once. The table lists this clonotype with a few counts. Its antigen is currently unknown. Sequenced material: PBMCs, mostly from graft donor cells, taken 180 days after TCRalphabeta/CD19-depleted stem cell transplant. This TCR came from a female patient between 2 and 15 years old who had a stem cell transplant for aplastic anemia, so the T cells may come from the graft donor.

The CDR3 sequence is CASSRDIYEQYV. CDR3 DNA: TGTGCCAGCAGCAGGGATATCTACGAGCAGTACGTC. The chain has TRBV7-9 and TRBJ2-7; D is uncertain. V was trimmed by 5 bases and J by 3 bases, leaving 8 bases between them. The CDR3 is 12 amino acids. From germline, CDR1 is SEHNR and CDR2 FQNEAQ (reference sequence).